A single sample is the source of the 3 T cell receptor beta chains below, sequenced in a study of shared T cell receptors in the human thymus. Clones were sequenced by immunoSEQ multiplex PCR, and TCRdb holds only the in-frame ones, with some missing. Of 600,000 or so clones listed, approximately 89% are singletons. These data also formed part of another study, on human thymus T cells.

The sequenced material came from thymocytes. The receptor source for this set is a boy younger than two with a congenital heart defect.

V usage is TRBV7-2 and J usage is TRBJ2-7; D is unclear. V lost 1 base and J lost 2, with 12 bases in between. The germline CDR1 and CDR2 sequences are SGHTA and FQGNSA. The CDR3 is 15 residues long. CDR3 in DNA: TGTGCCAGCAGCTTAGTTGGCCGGGTACCCTACGAGCAGTACTTC. Translating it yields CASSLVGRVPYEQYF.

The rearrangement links TRBV10-3 to TRBJ2-5, with D possibly TRBD1 on 6 matching bases. This CDR3 has 13 residues. Trimming left V 4 bases short and J 7 bases short, with 13 bases between. Germline loops: CDR1 ENHRY, CDR2 SYGVKD. CDR3 coding DNA: TGTGCCATCAGTGGAGGGGGTTTCGGGACCCAGTACTTC. Protein sequence: CAISGGGFGTQYF.

The chain couples TRBV15 to TRBJ2-1; TRBD2 aligns across 7 bases. The trim removed 4 bases at V and 3 bases at J, leaving 9 bases unmatched. The CDR3 runs to 16 residues. The germline CDR1 and CDR2 sequences are LNHNV and YYDKDF (reference sequence). The CDR3 loop is CATSTSAGILYNEQFF. CDR3 nucleotides: TGTGCCACCAGCACTTCAGCGGGGATCCTCTACAATGAGCAGTTCTTC. Full variable domain (outside the CDR3, taken from reference TRBV15 and TRBJ2-1): DAMVIQNPRYQVTQFGKPVTLSCSQTLNHNVMYWYQQKSSQAPKLLFHYYDKDFNNEADTPDNFQSRRPNTSFCFLDIRSPGLGDTAMYLCATSTSAGILYNEQFFGPGTRLTVL.